Each of the 15 T cell receptor beta chains below was sequenced from the same sample in a study of memory CD4+ T cells and cytomegalovirus serostatus. Clones were sequenced by immunoSEQ multiplex PCR, and TCRdb holds only the in-frame ones, with some missing. Here the sample spans roughly 45,000 clones, roughly 78% being singletons. The sort gate was single viable CD3+CD4+CD8-CD45RO+ cells for memory CD4+ T cells. The sample comprised memory CD4+ T cells from blood. All receptors derive from an adult in good health and CMV-seronegative.

Comments on this clone: The sample holds other DNA sequences that translate to the same CDR3. The V call is TRBV7-2, the J call TRBJ1-6; D is uncertain. CDR3 length equals 15 residues. Germline CDR1 is SGHTA and CDR2 is FQGNSA. V lost 1 base and J lost 4, with 8 bases in between. CDR3 nucleotide sequence: TGTGCCAGCAGCTTAGGGCAGTCTTATAATTCACCCCTCCACTTT. Translated: CASSLGQSYNSPLHF.

This chain uses TRBV25-1 with TRBJ1-1; D not certain. This CDR3 has 16 residues. Looked up from germline, CDR1 is MGHDK and CDR2 is SYGVNS. V shed 8 bases and J shed 3 bases, with 22 bases lying between them. CDR3 coding DNA: TGTGCCAGCCGACCTACCCTTATTTCCACGGACACTGAAGCTTTCTTT. Translation gives CASRPTLISTDTEAFF.

This chain connects TRBV4-2 to TRBJ1-2, with TRBD1 matching 12 bases. Germline CDR1 is LGHNA and CDR2 is YNFKEQ. The CDR3 has 16 residues. J lost 7 bases, V lost 0 bases, and 6 bases had no gene match. The CDR3 sequence: CASSQDLGGQGAGYTF. The CDR3 region has the DNA TGTGCCAGCAGCCAAGATTTGGGGGGACAGGGGGCTGGCTACACCTTC.

The chain uses TRBV5-8 and TRBJ2-7, with TRBD2 matching over 7 bases. This CDR3 contains 14 residues. The V gene's germline CDR1 is SGHTS and CDR2 YDEGEE. The V segment lost 1 base and the J segment 3 bases; nucleotides outside the gene matches: 4. CDR3 DNA sequence: TGTGCCAGCAGCTTGAAGGGGACTAACTACGAGCAGTACTTC. Encoded protein: CASSLKGTNYEQYF.

J is TRBJ1-2 and V is TRBV28; tentatively, D is TRBD1 (6 bases). The V gene's germline CDR1 is MDHEN and CDR2 SYDVKM. Trimming shortened V by 8 bases and J by 5 bases, and 15 bases separated the two germline ends. CDR3 length: 13 residues. CDR3 nucleotides: TGTGCCAGCGGAACGACAGGCGGGTATGGCTACACCTTC. It codes for CASGTTGGYGYTF.

This clone has a handful of counts. The CDR3 reads CASSRSGDTQYF. CDR3 coding DNA: TGTGCCAGCAGCCGTTCCGGAGATACGCAGTATTTT. The chain links TRBV7-6 to TRBJ2-3; D is undetermined. The CDR3 length is 12 residues. The V and J ends lost 5 bases and 5 bases respectively, with 8 bases between them. Germline loops: CDR1 SGHVS, CDR2 FNYEAQ.

This clone was counted between two and nine times. The J gene is TRBJ2-7, the V gene TRBV4-3, with D uncertain. CDR1 is LGHNA and CDR2 is YSLEER in the germline V gene. Trimming shortened V by 0 bases and J by 5 bases, and 11 bases separated the two germline ends. CDR3 length equals 14 residues. The CDR3 DNA sequence: TGCGCCAGCAGCCAAGAATGGGCAGCAGACGAGCAGTACTTC. Its protein is CASSQEWAADEQYF.

The chain is built from TRBV11-1 and TRBJ2-3; D is uncertain. Looked up from germline, CDR1 is SGHAT and CDR2 is FQDESV (reference sequence). V dropped 5 bases and J dropped 1 base, with 16 bases sitting between them. The CDR3 has 16 residues. This CDR3 reads CASSLLGGAGTDTQYF. DNA of the CDR3: TGTGCCAGCAGCCTCTTAGGCGGCGCGGGCACAGATACGCAGTATTTT.

This chain uses TRBV30 with TRBJ1-1; the D is unclear. The CDR3 is 14 amino acids. Germline V gene sequence: CDR1 GTSNPN, CDR2 SVGIG (reference sequence). V was pared by 0 bases and J by 1 base, with 9 bases between. The chain's CDR3 is CAWSVGPSNTEAFF. CDR3 nucleotides: TGTGCCTGGAGTGTTGGACCGTCGAACACTGAAGCTTTCTTT.

V gene TRBV6-5 combines with J gene TRBJ2-3; a weak D match, TRBD2 (6 bases). This CDR3 spans 15 amino acids. The germline V gene has CDR1 MNHEY and CDR2 SVGAGI. V lost 5 bases, J lost 1 base, and 13 bases lay in between. The CDR3: CASSLKAGGTDTQYF. The CDR3 DNA reads as TGTGCCAGCAGTCTTAAAGCGGGTGGCACAGATACGCAGTATTTT.

The CDR3 spells CASSSQRHREAEAFF. CDR3 in DNA: TGTGCCAGCAGCTCCCAGAGGCACAGGGAGGCTGAAGCTTTCTTT. The V call is TRBV7-2, the J call TRBJ1-1; maybe TRBD1 (6 bases). With 4 bases removed from V and 6 bases from J, the gap between germline ends came to 18 bases. Germline CDR1 reads SGHTA; CDR2 reads FQGNSA. The CDR3 consists of 15 residues. The full variable domain, its missing parts supplied by reference TRBV7-2 and TRBJ1-1, is GAGVSQSPSNKVTEKGKDVELRCDPISGHTALYWYRQSLGQGLEFLIYFQGNSAPDKSGLPSDRFSAERTGGSVSTLTIQRTQQEDSAVYLCASSSQRHREAEAFFGQGTRLTVV.

This clone was counted between two and nine times. V and J are TRBV10-3 and TRBJ1-1; D is unresolved. Trimming cost V 3 bases and J 0 bases, with 17 bases left between them. Germline-derived CDR1 and CDR2 are ENHRY and SYGVKD. The CDR3 totals 17 residues. This CDR3 is CAISDSGPSGMNTEAFF. The CDR3 bases are TGTGCCATCAGTGATTCCGGACCCTCGGGTATGAACACTGAAGCTTTCTTT.

The rearrangement uses TRBV5-4 and TRBJ1-4, with no clear D. The V gene lost 0 bases and the J gene lost 0 bases, with 6 bases spanning the gap. The CDR3 totals 15 residues. The germline gives CDR1 SGHNT, CDR2 YYREEE (reference sequence). The CDR3 region has the DNA TGTGCCAGCAGCTTGGAGGGCACAACTAATGAAAAACTGTTTTTT. Its protein product is CASSLEGTTNEKLFF.

V gene TRBV7-8 combines with J gene TRBJ1-6; 8 positions agree with TRBD1. CDR1 and CDR2 (germline): SGHVS, FQNEAQ. The CDR3 covers 15 residues. V shed 5 bases and J 5 bases; nucleotides not matched to a gene: 5. The CDR3 region has the DNA TGTGCCAGCAGCCAGCAGGGGGCGGATAATTCACCCCTCCACTTT. Its protein is CASSQQGADNSPLHF. Full variable domain (outside the CDR3, taken from reference TRBV7-8 and TRBJ1-6): GAGVSQSPRYKVAKRGQDVALRCDPISGHVSLFWYQQALGQGPEFLTYFQNEAQLDKSGLPSDRFFAERPEGSVSTLKIQRTQQEDSAVYLCASSQQGADNSPLHFGNGTRLTVT.

The CDR3 coding sequence is TGTGCCAGCAGCTTATCAGGACTCATTAACTATGGCTACACCTTC. Its translation: CASSLSGLINYGYTF. V gene TRBV7-8 combines with J gene TRBJ1-2; no clear D. The CDR3 contains 15 residues. Trimming cost V 2 bases and J 1 base, with 11 bases left between them. Germline V gene sequence: CDR1 SGHVS, CDR2 FQNEAQ.